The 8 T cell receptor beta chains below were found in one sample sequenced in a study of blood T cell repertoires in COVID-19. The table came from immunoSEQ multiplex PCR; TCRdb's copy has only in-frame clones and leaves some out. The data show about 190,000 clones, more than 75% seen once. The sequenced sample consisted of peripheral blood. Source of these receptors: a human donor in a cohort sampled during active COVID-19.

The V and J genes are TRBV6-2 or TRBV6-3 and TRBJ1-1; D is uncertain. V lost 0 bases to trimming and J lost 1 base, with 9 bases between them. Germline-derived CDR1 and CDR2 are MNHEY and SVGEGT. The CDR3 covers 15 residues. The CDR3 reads CASSYSMEANTEAFF. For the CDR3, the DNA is TGTGCCAGCAGTTACTCGATGGAGGCGAACACTGAAGCTTTCTTT.

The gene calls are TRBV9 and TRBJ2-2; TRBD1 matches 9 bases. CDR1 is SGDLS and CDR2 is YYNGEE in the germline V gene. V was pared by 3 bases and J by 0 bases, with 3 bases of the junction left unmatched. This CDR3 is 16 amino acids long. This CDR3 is CASSDRQGANTGELFF. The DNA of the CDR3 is TGTGCCAGCAGCGACAGACAGGGGGCGAACACCGGGGAGCTGTTTTTT.

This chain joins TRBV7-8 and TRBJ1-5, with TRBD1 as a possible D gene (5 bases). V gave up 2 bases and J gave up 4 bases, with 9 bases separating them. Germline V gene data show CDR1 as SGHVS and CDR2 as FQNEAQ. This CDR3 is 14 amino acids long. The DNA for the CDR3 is TGTGCCAGCAGCTTATCAGGGAAAAATCAGCCCCAGCATTTT. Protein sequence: CASSLSGKNQPQHF.

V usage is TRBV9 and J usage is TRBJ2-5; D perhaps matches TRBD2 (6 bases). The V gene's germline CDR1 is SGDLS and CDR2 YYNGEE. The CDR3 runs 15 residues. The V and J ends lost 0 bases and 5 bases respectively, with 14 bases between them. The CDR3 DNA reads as TGTGCCAGCAGCGTAGGTCCGGGAGACGGGGAGACCCAGTACTTC. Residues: CASSVGPGDGETQYF. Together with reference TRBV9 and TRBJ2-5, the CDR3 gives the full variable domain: DSGVTQTPKHLITATGQRVTLRCSPRSGDLSVYWYQQSLDQGLQFLIQYYNGEERAKGNILERFSAQQFPDLHSELNLSSLELGDSALYFCASSVGPGDGETQYFGPGTRLLVL.

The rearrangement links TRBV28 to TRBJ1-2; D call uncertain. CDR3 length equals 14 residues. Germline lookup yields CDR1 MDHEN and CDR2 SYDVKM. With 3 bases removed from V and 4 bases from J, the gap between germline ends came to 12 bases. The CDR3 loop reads CASSFETSGYGYTF. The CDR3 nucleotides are TGTGCCAGCAGTTTCGAGACCTCGGGCTATGGCTACACCTTC.

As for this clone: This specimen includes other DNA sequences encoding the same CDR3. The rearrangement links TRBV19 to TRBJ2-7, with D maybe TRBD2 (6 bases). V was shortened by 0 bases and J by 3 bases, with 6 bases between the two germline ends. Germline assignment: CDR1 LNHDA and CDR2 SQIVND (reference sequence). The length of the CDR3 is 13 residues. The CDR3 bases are TGTGCCAGTAGTATAGAGCGGGGCTACGAGCAGTACTTC. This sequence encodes CASSIERGYEQYF.

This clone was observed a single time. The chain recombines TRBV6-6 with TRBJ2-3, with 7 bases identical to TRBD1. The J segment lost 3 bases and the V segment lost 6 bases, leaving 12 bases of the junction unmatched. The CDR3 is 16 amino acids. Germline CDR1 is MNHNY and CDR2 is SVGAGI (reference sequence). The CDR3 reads CASSVSRQGRTDTQYF. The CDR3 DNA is TGTGCCAGCAGCGTATCCCGACAGGGAAGGACAGATACGCAGTATTTT.

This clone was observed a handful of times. DNA of the CDR3: TGTGCTAGTGGCCCCGGGACAGGGGTAGAGAAGACTGAAGCTTTCTTT. Its translation is CASGPGTGVEKTEAFF. This chain connects TRBV12-5 to TRBJ1-1; 10 positions agree with TRBD1. This CDR3 is 16 amino acids long. Germline V CDR1 and CDR2: LGHNT, FRNRAP. Losses at the gene ends were 6 bases for V and 5 bases for J; bases not matched to a gene: 12.